This T cell receptor (beta chain) was retrieved from a study of blood T cell repertoires in COVID-19. Looking at the study overall: PBMCs, B-cell-depleted T cells, or T cells were the source of the cDNA or gDNA that made up the material.

This CDR3 contains 15 residues. Germline V gene sequence: CDR1 MDHEN, CDR2 SYDVKM. V gave up 6 bases and J gave up 0 bases, with 12 bases separating them. Per the original data handling: The authors estimated nucleated cell counts from reference gene primer amplification. The protocol was immunoSEQ multiplex PCR, while the TCRdb copy is restricted to in-frame clones and leaves out a portion. From that table come the V and J calls and clone size; the DNA was used to work out D and trimming. The data hold about 210,000 clones, with more than 75% observed a single time. This study enrolled people aged about 18 to 90 from approximately 24 US geographic areas. Researchers sorted participants into cohorts using their self-reported clinical history.

The V gene is TRBV28, the J gene TRBJ1-3; D not certain. This sequence was found in a man aged 40-50 years with acute COVID-19. The sample taken for sequencing was PBMCs or T cells enriched from blood (not recorded which). This CDR3 is CASSPTAISGNTIYF. For the CDR3, the DNA is TGTGCCAGCAGCCCTACAGCCATCTCTGGAAACACCATATATTTT.